These T cell receptor beta chains were read from a single sample in a study of blood T cell repertoires in COVID-19. Data came from immunoSEQ multiplex PCR; TCRdb stores just in-frame clones and leaves some out. The sample consists of around 260,000 clones, around nine tenths of them appearing once. Sequencing was carried out using peripheral blood. The source of these receptors is a man between 40 and 49 years old who had recovered from COVID-19. Each CDR3 is given with its conserved first and last residue. A D gene is named only where the DNA matches it firmly. Size tells how often a clone was seen (once, few, many) or the class of an expanded clone, and some rows leave it out.

cdr3_nt	cdr3_aa	j_call	v_call	d_call	clone_size
TGTGCCAGCAGTCGGGACAGGGTAGAGGAAAAACTGTTTTTT	CASSRDRVEEKLFF	TRBJ1-4	TRBV7-9	TRBD1	.
TGCGCCAGCAGTGGAGGGGGCGTTTCCTATAATTCACCCCTCCACTTT	CASSGGGVSYNSPLHF	TRBJ1-6	TRBV10-2	TRBD1	.
TGTGCCAGCTCACCTTTAGCGGGGGGGGCTGGGGCCAACGTCCTGACTTTC	CASSPLAGGAGANVLTF	TRBJ2-6	TRBV18	TRBD2	.
TGTGCCAGCAGCTCAATACAGGGATCTAACTATGGCTACACCTTC	CASSSIQGSNYGYTF	TRBJ1-2	TRBV14	.	few
TGTGCCAGCAGCTTAGTTCCTGTCTACGCAGGGGGCGAGCAGTACTTC	CASSLVPVYAGGEQYF	TRBJ2-7	TRBV11-2	TRBD1	.
TGTGCCAGCAGCCGAGGGGGACAGGGGGCTGACTATGGCTACACCTTC	CASSRGGQGADYGYTF	TRBJ1-2	TRBV27	TRBD1	once
TGTGCCAGCAGCTTAGGAGGGACTAGCGGCAATGAGCAGTTCTTC	CASSLGGTSGNEQFF	TRBJ2-1	TRBV11-3	TRBD2	.
TGTGCTAGTGGTTTGGACAGGGTTACTGACGAGCAGTACTTC	CASGLDRVTDEQYF	TRBJ2-7	TRBV12-5	.	few
TGTGCCAGTAGTGCCCGGGACAAAAAAGATAGCAATCAGCCCCAGCATTTT	CASSARDKKDSNQPQHF	TRBJ1-5	TRBV19	.	.
TGTGCCATCAGGGGAGGGGGGGTCTTCATCTACAATGAGCAGTTCTTC	CAIRGGGVFIYNEQFF	TRBJ2-1	TRBV10-3	.	.
TGTGCCAGCAGCTCCATTGGAGATAACACCGGGGAGCTGTTTTTT	CASSSIGDNTGELFF	TRBJ2-2	TRBV7-9	.	once